This T cell receptor beta chain was identified in a study of cytomegalovirus exposure and HLA in healthy donors. The donors, nominally healthy at sampling, likely had unrecorded immune exposures. PCR primers comprised 60 Vbeta and 13 Jbeta primers. Generated by immunoSEQ multiplex PCR, the TCRdb table keeps only in-frame clones and is missing some. The sample consists of about 140,000 clones, roughly 68% of them appearing once. There are 14 residues in the CDR3. Germline assignment: CDR1 WSHSY and CDR2 SAAADI. Trimming removed 4 bases from V and 0 bases from J, with 9 bases in between. Material: PBMCs. The chain couples TRBV10-2 to TRBJ2-5, with D perhaps TRBD2 (5 bases). The receptor was isolated from a man in his 60s in good health and CMV-seronegative. CDR3 protein: CASSVGSDQETQYF. CDR3 nucleotides: TGCGCCAGCAGTGTAGGTAGCGACCAAGAGACCCAGTACTTC.